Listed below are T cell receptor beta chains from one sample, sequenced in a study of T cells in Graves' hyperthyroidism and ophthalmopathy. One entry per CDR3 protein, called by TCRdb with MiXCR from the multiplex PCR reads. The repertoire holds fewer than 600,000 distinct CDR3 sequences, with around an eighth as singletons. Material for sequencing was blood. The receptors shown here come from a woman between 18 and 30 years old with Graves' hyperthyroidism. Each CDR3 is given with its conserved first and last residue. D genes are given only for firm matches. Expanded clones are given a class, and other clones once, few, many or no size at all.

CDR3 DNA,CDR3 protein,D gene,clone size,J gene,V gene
TGTGCCAGCAGTCCGGGCGTCCCGTGGGGGGAGCTGTTTTTT,CASSPGVPWGELFF,.,many,TRBJ2-2,TRBV12-3/TRBV12-4
TGTGCCAGCACCGGGGGGGGCTATAATTCACCCCTCCACTTT,CASTGGGYNSPLHF,.,many,TRBJ1-6,TRBV12-3/TRBV12-4
TGTGCCAGCAGCCCAAGACAGGGATCTTGGGAGACCCAGTACTTC,CASSPRQGSWETQYF,TRBD1,.,TRBJ2-5,TRBV5-6
TGTGCCAGCAGCTTAAATTTCGGACAGGGAGGCCAGCCCCAGCATTTT,CASSLNFGQGGQPQHF,TRBD1,.,TRBJ1-5,TRBV7-9
TGTGCCAGCAGTTACCGGGAGTTCTATGAGCAGTTCTTC,CASSYREFYEQFF,.,many,TRBJ2-1,TRBV6-5
TGTGCCGGCTTCATTCTAGCGGAAAGGGGAGAGACCCAGTACTTC,CAGFILAERGETQYF,TRBD2,.,TRBJ2-5,TRBV7-2
TGTGCCTGGGACCGGGGGAAAAACTCCTACAATGAGCAGTTCTTC,CAWDRGKNSYNEQFF,.,.,TRBJ2-1,TRBV30
TGTGCCAGCAGCCAAGGCGGGGTATATAGGGGCCAAGACCAAGAGACCCAGTACTTC,CASSQGGVYRGQDQETQYF,.,.,TRBJ2-5,TRBV14
TGCAGTGCGCCACGGACAGGGGGCGAGACCCAGTACTTC,CSAPRTGGETQYF,TRBD1,many,TRBJ2-5,TRBV20-1
TGTGCCAGCAGGATGGGGAACACTGAAGCTTTCTTT,CASRMGNTEAFF,.,few,TRBJ1-1,TRBV27
TGCAGTGCTAGAAAAAGGCTAGGTTTAATCGGCGAGCAGTTCTTC,CSARKRLGLIGEQFF,.,many,TRBJ2-1,TRBV20-1
TGTGCCAGCAGCCAAGACCTCGGGGCAGCTGATAATTCACCCCTCCACTTT,CASSQDLGAADNSPLHF,.,few,TRBJ1-6,TRBV3-1
TGTGCCAGCAAGGCAGGGGGTGGGGAGCAGTTCTTC,CASKAGGGEQFF,TRBD1,many,TRBJ2-1,TRBV12-3/TRBV12-4
TGTGCCAGCAGCCAAGAGAGGGGGTGGACACAGAACACCGGGGAGCTGTTTTTT,CASSQERGWTQNTGELFF,.,few,TRBJ2-2,TRBV14
TGCAGCGGGACGGACAGTAACACCGGGGAGCTGTTTTTT,CSGTDSNTGELFF,.,few,TRBJ2-2,TRBV29-1
TGTGCCAGTAGTCCCCCCGAGGTGGGCCAGAAGTTCTTC,CASSPPEVGQKFF,.,.,TRBJ2-1,TRBV19
TGTGCCAGCAGTTACTCGGGACAGTTAGGCAATCAGCCCCAGCATTTT,CASSYSGQLGNQPQHF,TRBD1,many,TRBJ1-5,TRBV6-5
TGCAGTGCGCCCTCGGGCCCAAAGGGTACCACAGATACGCAGTATTTT,CSAPSGPKGTTDTQYF,.,many,TRBJ2-3,TRBV20-1
TGTGCCAGCAGGCTAGAGGGGCATTTGGGAACCAAAAACATTCAGTACTTC,CASRLEGHLGTKNIQYF,.,many,TRBJ2-4,TRBV2
TGTGCCAGCTCACCCCCCCGGGGGGGCATGAATGAGCAGTTCTTC,CASSPPRGGMNEQFF,TRBD2,many,TRBJ2-1,TRBV18
TGTGCCAGCAGTTACTCCGGGACACCGAGCTCCTACAATGAGCAGTTCTTC,CASSYSGTPSSYNEQFF,.,.,TRBJ2-1,TRBV6-5
TGTGCCAGCAGTTTCTCCGGTTCGATGAGCATTCAGTACTTC,CASSFSGSMSIQYF,.,many,TRBJ2-4,TRBV27
TGTGCCAGCAGCTCTCGGGTTGAAGCTTTCTTT,CASSSRVEAFF,.,many,TRBJ1-1,TRBV11-2
TGTGCCAGCAGCCCCTTCGGGGGAAACACTGAAGCTTTCTTT,CASSPFGGNTEAFF,.,few,TRBJ1-1,TRBV4-2
TGTGCCAGCGGATCGGGAACCGAAGCTTTCTTT,CASGSGTEAFF,.,many,TRBJ1-1,TRBV11-2
TGTGCCAGTAGTGACAGAATCTATGGCTACACCTTC,CASSDRIYGYTF,.,many,TRBJ1-2,TRBV19
TGCGCCAGCAGCTGGCGGGCCACCGGGGAGCTGTTTTTT,CASSWRATGELFF,.,few,TRBJ2-2,TRBV5-1
TGTGCCAGCAGTTTTGGGATGGAAGAGACCCAGTACTTC,CASSFGMEETQYF,.,many,TRBJ2-5,TRBV12-3/TRBV12-4
TGTGCCACCAGTGACTCTTTTACTGACATTCGTGATACGCAGTATTTT,CATSDSFTDIRDTQYF,.,.,TRBJ2-3,TRBV24-1
TGTGCCAGCAGTTTTGAGACTAGCGGTGATACGCAGTATTTT,CASSFETSGDTQYF,TRBD2,many,TRBJ2-3,TRBV12-3/TRBV12-4
TGTGCCAGCAGTTACCGGGAGGGCCTCTACGAGCAGTACTTC,CASSYREGLYEQYF,TRBD2,many,TRBJ2-7,TRBV27
TGTGCCAGCAGCCCGCCCGAATGGACTAGCGGGAGCTCCCCAGAGACCCAGTACTTC,CASSPPEWTSGSSPETQYF,TRBD2,many,TRBJ2-5,TRBV7-9
TGTGCTAGTGGTAGACTCCAGGGAGGCACCGGGGAGCTGTTTTTT,CASGRLQGGTGELFF,.,many,TRBJ2-2,TRBV12-5
TGTGCCTGGAGTCCCAGCCATCCCTACGAGCAGTACTTC,CAWSPSHPYEQYF,.,many,TRBJ2-7,TRBV30
TGTGCCAGCAGCTCATTATCGACATATAAGAACACTGAAGCTTTCTTT,CASSSLSTYKNTEAFF,.,many,TRBJ1-1,TRBV7-8
TGTGCCAGCAGCTTAACGGCGGGAGAGGGTGAGCAGTTCTTC,CASSLTAGEGEQFF,TRBD2,many,TRBJ2-1,TRBV7-3
TGCAGCGTTGCCAGCAGAATGAAGGCAGAGACCCAGTACTTC,CSVASRMKAETQYF,.,few,TRBJ2-5,TRBV29-1
TGTGCCAGCAGCCCAGACATATCACGCTCTGGGGCCAACGTCCTGACTTTC,CASSPDISRSGANVLTF,.,.,TRBJ2-6,TRBV11-2
TGTGCCATCAATGGACAGAGCTCCTACGAGCAGTACTTC,CAINGQSSYEQYF,.,once,TRBJ2-7,TRBV10-3
TGCGCCAGCAGCCGGACTAGCGGGAGCTCTGGGAATGAGCAGTTCTTC,CASSRTSGSSGNEQFF,TRBD2,few,TRBJ2-1,TRBV4-1
TGTGCCACCAGTGATCGTCAGGGGACCAACTACAATGAGCAGTTCTTC,CATSDRQGTNYNEQFF,.,.,TRBJ2-1,TRBV24-1
TGTGCCACTTCGAGAAGCGGGACCACAGATACGCAGTATTTT,CATSRSGTTDTQYF,TRBD2,few,TRBJ2-3,TRBV19
TGTGCCAGCAGACCCCCGTCAGGGGCAGCTGAAGCTTTCTTT,CASRPPSGAAEAFF,.,many,TRBJ1-1,TRBV12-3/TRBV12-4
TGCAGTGCTAGAGGGGTCGGATATAACTATGGCTACACCTTC,CSARGVGYNYGYTF,.,many,TRBJ1-2,TRBV20-1
TGCGCCAGCAGCCAAGGGGAGGCAGGGTACTCACCCCTCCACTTT,CASSQGEAGYSPLHF,.,many,TRBJ1-6,TRBV5-1
TGTGCCAGTAGCTTTAAATCAACCGTTGAAGCTTTCTTT,CASSFKSTVEAFF,.,many,TRBJ1-1,TRBV19
TGTGCCAGCAGTTACTCCCCAGGGAGCTATGGCTACACCTTC,CASSYSPGSYGYTF,.,many,TRBJ1-2,TRBV6-6
TGTGCCAGTAGTATAGGTCGAAGGGACCAGCCCCAGCATTTT,CASSIGRRDQPQHF,.,.,TRBJ1-5,TRBV19
TGTGCCAGCAGCTTCCACGACAGGGGGATTTCACCCCTCCACTTT,CASSFHDRGISPLHF,TRBD1,many,TRBJ1-6,TRBV11-2
TGTGCCAGCAGTGTCTCTCGGACAGGGGACACTGAAGCTTTCTTT,CASSVSRTGDTEAFF,TRBD1,few,TRBJ1-1,TRBV6-1
TGTGCCAGTAGTCCCCTTGGGGGGGCGCTTGGTCAGCCCCAGCATTTT,CASSPLGGALGQPQHF,.,.,TRBJ1-5,TRBV19
TGTGCCAGCAGCTTGGAGACAGGTTTGCAGTTCTTC,CASSLETGLQFF,.,.,TRBJ2-1,TRBV7-9